The present T cell receptor beta chain was sequenced within a study of cytomegalovirus exposure and HLA in healthy donors. Whole-study results and caveats: Later analysis placed DRB1 highest and HLA-C lowest in TCR association rates, which differed by HLA locus. Immune exposure was documented only through CMV serostatus.

It was with 60 Vbeta and 13 Jbeta primers that the PCR ran. Produced via immunoSEQ multiplex PCR; TCRdb's table is partial and in-frame only. The sample records over 85,000 clones, approximately 83% being singletons. Germline V CDR1 and CDR2: SGHRS, YFSETQ. The CDR3 length is 15 residues. Germline trimming cut 4 bases from V and 2 bases from J; bases unmatched to any gene: 4. Remarks on this clone: As yet, its antigen is unknown.

The source is a man aged 40-50 years in good health and CMV-seronegative. Sequenced input: PBMCs. The chain employs TRBV5-1 and TRBJ1-5, with 9 bases fitting TRBD1. CDR3 sequence: CASSRGQGGNQPQHF. For the CDR3, the DNA is TGCGCCAGCAGCAGGGGACAGGGTGGCAATCAGCCCCAGCATTTT.